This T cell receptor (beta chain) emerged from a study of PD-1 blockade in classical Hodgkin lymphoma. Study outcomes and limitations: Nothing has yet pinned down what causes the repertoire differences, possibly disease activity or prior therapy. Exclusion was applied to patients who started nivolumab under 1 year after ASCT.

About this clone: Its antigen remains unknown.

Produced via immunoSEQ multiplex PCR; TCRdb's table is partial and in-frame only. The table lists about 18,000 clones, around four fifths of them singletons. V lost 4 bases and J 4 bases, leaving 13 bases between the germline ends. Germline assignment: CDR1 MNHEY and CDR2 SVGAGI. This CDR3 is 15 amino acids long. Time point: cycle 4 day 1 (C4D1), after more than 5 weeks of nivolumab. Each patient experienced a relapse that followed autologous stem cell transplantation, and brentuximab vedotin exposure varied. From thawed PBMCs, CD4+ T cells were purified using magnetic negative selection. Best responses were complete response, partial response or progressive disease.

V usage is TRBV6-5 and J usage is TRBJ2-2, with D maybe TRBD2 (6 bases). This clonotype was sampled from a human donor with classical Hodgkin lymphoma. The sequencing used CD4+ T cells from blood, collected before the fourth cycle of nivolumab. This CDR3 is CASSLLGAGTGELFF. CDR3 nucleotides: TGTGCCAGCAGTTTGTTAGGAGCGGGCACCGGGGAGCTGTTTTTT.